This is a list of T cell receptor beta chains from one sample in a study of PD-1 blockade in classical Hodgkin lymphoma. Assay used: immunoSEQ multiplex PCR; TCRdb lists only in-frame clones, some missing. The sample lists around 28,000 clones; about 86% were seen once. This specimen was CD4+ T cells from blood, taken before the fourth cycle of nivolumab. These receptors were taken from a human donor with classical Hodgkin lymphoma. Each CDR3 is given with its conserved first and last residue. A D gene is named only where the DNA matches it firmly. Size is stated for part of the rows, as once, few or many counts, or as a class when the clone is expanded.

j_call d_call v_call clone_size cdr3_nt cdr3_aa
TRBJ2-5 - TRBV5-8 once TGTGCCAGCAGCTCGGCGAAAACCATCCAAGAGACCCAGTACTTC CASSSAKTIQETQYF
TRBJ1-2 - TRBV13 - TGTGCCAGCAGCTTAGCCTACGGGGGCAAGGCGTACTATGGCTACACCTTC CASSLAYGGKAYYGYTF
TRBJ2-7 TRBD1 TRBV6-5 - TGTGCCAGCAGTTACAGGGACAGAAGCTACGAGCAGTACTTC CASSYRDRSYEQYF
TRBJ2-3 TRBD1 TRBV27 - TGTGCCAGCAGTTTCAGGGGGCCGGGCACAGATACGCAGTATTTT CASSFRGPGTDTQYF
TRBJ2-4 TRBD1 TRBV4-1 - TGCGCCAGCAGCCAAGGAGACAGGGGCAGGGCCTTGGACTTC CASSQGDRGRALDF
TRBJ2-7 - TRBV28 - TGTGCCAGCAGTTCTGGGGCCGGGTCCCCCAAAGAGCAGTACTTC CASSSGAGSPKEQYF
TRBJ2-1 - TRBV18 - TGTGCCAGCTCACCAACGGTAAGGGGCAATGAGCAGTTCTTC CASSPTVRGNEQFF
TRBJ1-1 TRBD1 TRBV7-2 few TGTGCCAGCAGTTTTCAGGGGGGCACTGAAGCTTTCTTT CASSFQGGTEAFF
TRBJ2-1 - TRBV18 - TGTGCCAGCTCAACCACCATGTCGAATAATGAGCAGTTCTTC CASSTTMSNNEQFF
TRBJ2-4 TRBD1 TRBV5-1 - TGCGCCAGCAGCTTAGGCTCGGGACAGAATTTAGCCAAAAACATTCAGTACTTC CASSLGSGQNLAKNIQYF
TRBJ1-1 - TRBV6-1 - TGTGCCAGCAGTCGGGGGGACACTGAAGCTTTCTTT CASSRGDTEAFF
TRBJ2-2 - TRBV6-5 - TGTGCCAGCAGTCCCCCGCGGCCCACCGGGGAGCTGTTTTTT CASSPPRPTGELFF
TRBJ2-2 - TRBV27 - TGTGCCAGCAGTTTATATCGGTTCGATGGAACCGGGGAGCTGTTTTTT CASSLYRFDGTGELFF
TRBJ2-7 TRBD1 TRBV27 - TGTGCCAGCAGTCGGGACAGGGGATCCGAGCAGTACTTC CASSRDRGSEQYF
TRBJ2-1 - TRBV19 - TGTGCCAGTAGTCCTCGGGCATACTCCTACAATGAGCAGTTCTTC CASSPRAYSYNEQFF
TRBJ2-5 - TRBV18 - TGTGCCAGCTCACCACAGGTACTCGGAACACAAGAGACCCAGTACTTC CASSPQVLGTQETQYF
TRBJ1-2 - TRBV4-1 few TGCGCCAGCAGCCAAGGCCAGGCCTCACGTAGCTACACCTTC CASSQGQASRSYTF
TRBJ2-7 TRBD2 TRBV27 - TGTGCCAGCAGTTTTCGGTGGACTAGCGGGGGGGCCTACGAGCAGTACTTC CASSFRWTSGGAYEQYF
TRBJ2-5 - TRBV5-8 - TGTGCCAGCAGCTTGGAGCGGGTACAAGAGACCCAGTACTTC CASSLERVQETQYF
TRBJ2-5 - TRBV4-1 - TGCGCCAGCAGCCAAGATGCGCTAGCGGAGACCCAGTACTTC CASSQDALAETQYF
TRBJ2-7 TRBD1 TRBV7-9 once TGTGCCAGCAGCCTGTCCTCCGGGACAGGGGGCGGCGAGCAGTACTTC CASSLSSGTGGGEQYF
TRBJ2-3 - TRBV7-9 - TGTGCCAGCAGCTTAGCGAGAGGGTTCCAGTATTTT CASSLARGFQYF
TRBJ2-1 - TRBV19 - TGTGCCAGTAGTATAGGCTCATTGAGCTCCTACAATGAGCAGTTCTTC CASSIGSLSSYNEQFF
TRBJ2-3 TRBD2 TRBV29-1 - TGCAGCGTTGGGGCTAGCGGGATTAGCACAGATACGCAGTATTTT CSVGASGISTDTQYF
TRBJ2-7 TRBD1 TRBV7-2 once TGTGCCAGCAACCTCGGGGCAGGGGGTATCTACGAGCAGTACTTC CASNLGAGGIYEQYF
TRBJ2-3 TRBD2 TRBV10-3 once TGTGCCATCAGGGGGACTAGCGACACAGATACGCAGTATTTT CAIRGTSDTDTQYF
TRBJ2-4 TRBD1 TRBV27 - TGTGCCAGCAGTTCCCTAGGACAGGGGATGACCAAAAACATTCAGTACTTC CASSSLGQGMTKNIQYF
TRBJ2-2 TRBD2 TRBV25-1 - TGTGCCAGCAGTTCTAGCGGGAACCTGAACACCGGGGAGCTGTTTTTT CASSSSGNLNTGELFF
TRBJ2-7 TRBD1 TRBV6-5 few TGTGCCAGCAGTTCAGGGACAGGGCCCTACGAGCAGTACTTC CASSSGTGPYEQYF
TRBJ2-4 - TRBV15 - TGTGCCACCAGCAGAGACCCCCCCGGGTCCACAGCCAAAAACATTCAGTACTTC CATSRDPPGSTAKNIQYF
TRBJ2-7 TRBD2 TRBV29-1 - TGCAGCGTTGCCCCTAGCGGGATCTACGAGCAGTACTTC CSVAPSGIYEQYF
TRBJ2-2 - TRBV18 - TGTGCCAGCTCACCCCTGGCAGCGTGGAACACCGGGGAGCTGTTTTTT CASSPLAAWNTGELFF
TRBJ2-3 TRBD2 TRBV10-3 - TGTGCCATCACCGGGACTAGCGGGAGTGCCCGCACCGATACGCAGTATTTT CAITGTSGSARTDTQYF
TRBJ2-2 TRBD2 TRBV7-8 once TGTGCCAGCAGGGGACTAGCAACCGGGGAGCTGTTTTTT CASRGLATGELFF
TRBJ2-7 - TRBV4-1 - TGCGCCAGCAGCCAAGAGCGACGGGGGGCCACCTACGAGCAGTACTTC CASSQERRGATYEQYF